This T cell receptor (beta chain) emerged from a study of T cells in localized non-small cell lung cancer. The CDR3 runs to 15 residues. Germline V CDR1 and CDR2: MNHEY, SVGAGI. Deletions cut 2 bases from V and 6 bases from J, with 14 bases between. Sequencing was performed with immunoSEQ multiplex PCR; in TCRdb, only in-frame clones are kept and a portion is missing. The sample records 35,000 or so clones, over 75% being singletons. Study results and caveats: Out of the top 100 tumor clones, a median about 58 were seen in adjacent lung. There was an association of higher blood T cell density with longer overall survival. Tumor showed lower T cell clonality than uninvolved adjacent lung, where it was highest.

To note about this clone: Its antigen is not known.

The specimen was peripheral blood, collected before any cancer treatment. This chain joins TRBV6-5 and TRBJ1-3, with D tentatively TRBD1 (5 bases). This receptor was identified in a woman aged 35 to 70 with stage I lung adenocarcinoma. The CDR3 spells CASSYEAGLTNTIYF. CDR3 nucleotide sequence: TGTGCCAGCAGTTACGAGGCGGGACTTACAAACACCATATATTTT.